Presented here are 3 T cell receptor beta chains from one specimen sequenced in a study of cytomegalovirus exposure and HLA in healthy donors. With 60 Vbeta and 13 Jbeta primers, the PCR was carried out. Clones were sequenced by immunoSEQ multiplex PCR, and TCRdb holds only the in-frame ones, with some missing. The sample features 50,000 or so clones, with approximately 6.8% in its top ten. Sequencing was performed on PBMCs. Receptor source: a middle-aged woman in good health and CMV-seronegative.

The CDR3 DNA reads as TGTGCCAGCAGTGACCCGGGGACAGAAACACCCTACGAGCAGTACTTC. Translated: CASSDPGTETPYEQYF. The genes are TRBV6-1 and TRBJ2-7; 7 positions agree with TRBD1. With 3 bases clipped from V and 2 bases from J, the junction kept 10 bases outside the gene matches. This CDR3 contains 16 residues. Germline CDR1 is MNHNS and CDR2 is SASEGT.

The chain links TRBV7-2 to TRBJ1-3, with 9 positions matching TRBD1. This CDR3 is built from 18 residues. After removal of 1 base from V and 0 bases from J, the junction contained 7 bases not matched to a gene. Germline lookup yields CDR1 SGHTA and CDR2 FQGNSA. CDR3 amino acids: CASSLGRDRASSGNTIYF. The CDR3 coding sequence is TGTGCCAGCAGCTTAGGGAGGGACAGGGCTAGCTCTGGAAACACCATATATTTT.

DNA for the CDR3: TGTGCCAGCAGCTTAGATGCCAGGGTAGGCAATGAGCAGTTCTTC. It yields the protein CASSLDARVGNEQFF. The gene calls are TRBV7-6 and TRBJ2-1; possibly TRBD1 for D (5 bases). Trimming removed 1 base at V and 6 bases at J, with 13 bases between. The CDR3 has 15 residues. Germline values: CDR1 SGHVS, CDR2 FNYEAQ.